The 21 T cell receptor beta chains below all came from one sample that was sequenced in a study of shared clonotypes between healthy human individuals. TCRdb's table, derived via immunoSEQ multiplex PCR, lists solely in-frame clones and lacks some. Of millions of clones in the sample, about 95% were seen once. Cells designated naive CD8 were CD45RO-negative and were positively selected for CCR7, with terminally differentiated effector memory CD45RA+ cells excluded. Sequencing was carried out using naive CD8+ T cells sorted from blood. The receptors stem from a man younger than 30 in good health.

This chain connects TRBV13 to TRBJ2-7; TRBD2 aligns across 7 bases. Germline lookup yields CDR1 PRHDT and CDR2 FYEKMQ (reference sequence). The CDR3 length is 17 residues. J gave up 1 base and V 5 bases, and 14 bases lay outside the gene matches. The CDR3 nucleotides read TGTGCCAGCAGCCTCGCTTTTGGGGTAGCGGGTTCCTACGAGCAGTACTTC. Translating it yields CASSLAFGVAGSYEQYF. The variable domain in full, with the rest retrieved from reference TRBV13 and TRBJ2-7, is AAGVIQSPRHLIKEKRETATLKCYPIPRHDTVYWYQQGPGQDPQFLISFYEKMQSDKGSIPDRFSAQQFSDYHSELNMSSLELGDSALYFCASSLAFGVAGSYEQYFGPGTRLTVT.

The V gene is TRBV5-4, the J gene TRBJ2-7; D perhaps matches TRBD1 (6 bases). Trimming pared 2 bases from V and 3 bases from J, leaving 24 bases between. Germline CDR1 SGHNT, CDR2 YYREEE (reference sequence). CDR3 length: 18 residues. This CDR3 is CASSFFGGQALSNYEQYF. The CDR3 DNA follows: TGTGCCAGCAGCTTTTTTGGGGGACAAGCCCTATCCAACTACGAGCAGTACTTC.

This clone occurred once. This sequence joins TRBV30 and TRBJ2-3; 7 nucleotides align to TRBD2. J was trimmed by 6 bases and V by 7 bases; bases with no gene match: 10. Germline V gene lookup returns CDR1 GTSNPN and CDR2 SVGIG (reference sequence). The CDR3 extends over 13 amino acids. The CDR3 DNA reads TGTGCCTCCCGGGACTCCGGGGGGGATACGCAGTATTTT. Translation: CASRDSGGDTQYF.

The chain is built from TRBV7-2 and TRBJ1-2; 8 bases fit TRBD1. This CDR3 comprises 16 residues. The junction had 8 bases not matched to a gene; V was cut back by 5 bases and J by 0 bases. Germline loops: CDR1 SGHTA, CDR2 FQGNSA. The CDR3 DNA is TGTGCCAGCAGCCCGCGGACAGGGTACACTAACTATGGCTACACCTTC. This translates into CASSPRTGYTNYGYTF.

In its sample, this clone was seen once. The CDR3 DNA follows: TGTGCCGTCGGGCGGCCCTACAATGAGCAGTTCTTC. It encodes CAVGRPYNEQFF. The chain has TRBV28 and TRBJ2-1; D remains unclear. V shed 11 bases and J shed 2 bases, with 10 bases lying between them. The CDR3 length is 12 residues. The germline V gene has CDR1 MDHEN and CDR2 SYDVKM.

V and J are TRBV7-6 and TRBJ2-5; D not resolved. The germline V gene has CDR1 SGHVS and CDR2 FNYEAQ. V shed 5 bases and J shed 6 bases, with 19 bases lying between them. The CDR3 sequence is 15 residues long. The CDR3 loop is CASSPYGVDRKTQYF. The CDR3 nucleotides read TGTGCCAGCAGCCCCTACGGAGTTGATAGAAAGACCCAGTACTTC. The full variable domain, with the rest looked up from reference TRBV7-6 and TRBJ2-5, is GAGVSQSPRYKVTKRGQDVALRCDPISGHVSLYWYRQALGQGPEFLTYFNYEAQQDKSGLPNDRFSAERPEGSISTLTIQRTEQRDSAMYRCASSPYGVDRKTQYFGPGTRLLVL.

This chain uses TRBV2 with TRBJ2-7; TRBD2 aligns across 11 bases. Germline trimming cut 7 bases from V and 4 bases from J; bases unmatched to any gene: 3. This CDR3 comprises 13 residues. The germline CDR1 and CDR2 sequences are SNHLY and FYNNEI. The CDR3 coding sequence is TGTGCCAGCATTACTAGCGGGAGTTACGAGCAGTACTTC. Its translation: CASITSGSYEQYF.

V is TRBV4-1 and J is TRBJ2-7; D is undetermined. The CDR3 covers 17 residues. V was trimmed by 4 bases and J by 2 bases, leaving 21 bases between them. Looked up from germline, CDR1 is MGHRA and CDR2 is YSYEKL. The CDR3 coding sequence is TGCGCCAGCAGCCTAATAAATGTGCACGGAAGCCCCTACGAGCAGTACTTC. It is translated as CASSLINVHGSPYEQYF.

This clone was observed once. The rearrangement links TRBV6-1 to TRBJ2-2; D could derive from TRBD1 or TRBD2 (5 bases each). Germline values: CDR1 MNHNS, CDR2 SASEGT. The CDR3 has 20 residues. V lost 1 base and J lost 5, with 26 bases in between. CDR3 amino acids: CASSEDPGTVRLGETGELFF. CDR3 in DNA: TGTGCCAGCAGTGAAGACCCCGGGACGGTCCGTCTGGGCGAAACCGGGGAGCTGTTTTTT.

The chain links TRBV29-1 to TRBJ2-5, with D possibly being TRBD2 (5 bases). The V end was cut by 0 bases, the J end by 4 bases, with 12 bases between. CDR1 is SQVTM, CDR2 ANQGSEA, per germline. The CDR3 contains 14 residues. In DNA form, the CDR3 reads TGCAGCGTTGAAGAATGGACTGGGTCAGAGACCCAGTACTTC. It yields the protein CSVEEWTGSETQYF.

This clone occurred a few times. The chain has TRBV2 and TRBJ1-6; D gene unclear. V shed 7 bases and J shed 10 bases, with 11 bases lying between them. The CDR3 has 12 residues. CDR1 is SNHLY and CDR2 is FYNNEI in the germline V gene. CDR3 region: CASMRGNSPLHF. CDR3 in DNA: TGTGCCAGCATGCGAGGAAACTCACCCCTCCACTTT.

About this clone: In the same sample, other DNA sequences code for this CDR3. The J gene is TRBJ2-2, the V gene TRBV27, with D unresolved. The ends were cut back, 1 base at V and 4 bases at J, with 4 bases in the middle. This CDR3 region has 13 residues. The germline V gene has CDR1 MNHEY and CDR2 SMNVEV (reference sequence). The CDR3 reads CASSLLATGELFF. CDR3 nucleotides: TGTGCCAGCAGTTTATTGGCCACCGGGGAGCTGTTTTTT.

This rearrangement joins TRBV4-1 to TRBJ2-7; D is uncertain. Germline V gene sequence: CDR1 MGHRA, CDR2 YSYEKL. This CDR3 has 15 amino acids. V dropped 0 bases and J dropped 4 bases, with 13 bases sitting between them. CDR3 coding DNA: TGCGCCAGCAGCCAAGAATATAGCCAAGGATACGAGCAGTACTTC. This sequence encodes CASSQEYSQGYEQYF.

CDR3 residues: CASRGFSRGYTF. CDR3 sequence (DNA): TGTGCCAGCCGTGGTTTCTCCCGGGGCTACACCTTC. V gene TRBV28 combines with J gene TRBJ1-2; D unresolved. Germline-derived CDR1 and CDR2 are MDHEN and SYDVKM. Trimming pared 8 bases from V and 8 bases from J, leaving 15 bases between. The length of the CDR3 is 12 residues.

In the case of this clone: The sample carries other DNA sequences with the same CDR3. The V gene is TRBV7-9, the J gene TRBJ2-7; D perhaps matches TRBD2 (6 bases). Trimming shortened V by 3 bases and J by 0 bases, and 12 bases separated the two germline ends. The CDR3 consists of 15 residues. Germline-derived CDR1 and CDR2 are SEHNR and FQNEAQ (reference sequence). CDR3 region: CASSFTGESSYEQYF. For the CDR3, the DNA is TGTGCCAGCAGCTTTACGGGAGAGAGCTCCTACGAGCAGTACTTC.

The chain is built from TRBV5-3 and TRBJ2-5, with a tentative D call TRBD1 (6 bases). TRBV5-3 is marked as an open reading frame, function uncertain. The length of the CDR3 is 16 residues. Trimming left V 0 bases short and J 2 bases short, with 14 bases between. DNA for the CDR3: TGTGCCAGAAGCTTGGTGGCCCCAGGGGATCAAGAGACCCAGTACTTC. As protein: CARSLVAPGDQETQYF.

This chain connects TRBV7-9 to TRBJ2-7; the D gene is possibly TRBD1 (6 bases). The CDR3 sequence is 12 residues long. Germline-derived CDR1 and CDR2 are SEHNR and FQNEAQ (reference sequence). V shed 10 bases and J shed 0 bases, with 10 bases lying between them. CDR3 region: CATSGHSYEQYF. Here the CDR3 DNA reads TGTGCCACCTCGGGACACTCCTACGAGCAGTACTTC. The full variable domain, its missing parts supplied by reference TRBV7-9 and TRBJ2-7, is DTGVSQNPRHKITKRGQNVTFRCDPISEHNRLYWYRQTLGQGPEFLTYFQNEAQLEKSRLLSDRFSAERPKGSFSTLEIQRTEQGDSAMYLCATSGHSYEQYFGPGTRLTVT.

The V gene is TRBV5-1, the J gene TRBJ2-7; TRBD1 aligns across 7 bases. J gave up 6 bases and V 4 bases, and 7 bases lay outside the gene matches. The CDR3 is 13 residues long. Per the germline V gene, CDR1 is SGHRS and CDR2 is YFSETQ. The CDR3 nucleotides are TGCGCCAGCAGCGCCCTACAGGGGAGCGAGCAGTACTTC. It translates to CASSALQGSEQYF.

This chain's CDR3 is CASSLETAEHPGGSPGTQYF. The CDR3 DNA reads as TGTGCCAGCAGCTTAGAAACGGCCGAACATCCGGGAGGGTCCCCCGGTACGCAGTATTTT. V is TRBV11-2 and J is TRBJ2-3; 8 bases fit TRBD2. The germline gives CDR1 SGHAT, CDR2 FQNNGV. This CDR3 has 20 amino acids. Trimming cost V 0 bases and J 8 bases; bases outside gene matches: 22.

The chain is built from TRBV13 and TRBJ2-7; no clear D gene. The CDR3 length is 13 residues. Trimming shortened V by 1 base and J by 5 bases, and 9 bases separated the two germline ends. CDR1 and CDR2 from the germline V gene are PRHDT and FYEKMQ (reference sequence). The CDR3 DNA reads as TGTGCCAGCAGCTTAGAATCGGTGGACGAGCAGTACTTC. The encoded protein is CASSLESVDEQYF.

The chain uses TRBV7-9 and TRBJ2-3; 11 bases agree with TRBD1. The ends lost 5 bases at V and 4 bases at J; junction bases unmatched: 5. The CDR3 has 15 residues. Per germline, CDR1 SEHNR and CDR2 FQNEAQ (reference sequence). The CDR3 here is CASSLPGQGADTQYF. As DNA, the CDR3 is TGTGCCAGCAGCCTACCGGGACAGGGGGCAGATACGCAGTATTTT.